The sequence of this TCR beta chain was determined in a study of cytomegalovirus exposure and HLA in healthy donors. Overall study: An early release of data contained about 85 million unique TCRs, which came from HLA-typed donors. Findings of the study overall: In the analysis, some V segments, TRBV6-2 and TRBV6-3 included, were excluded as indistinguishable.

This CDR3 is built from 17 residues. After removal of 1 base from V and 4 bases from J, the junction contained 6 bases not matched to a gene. Germline V gives CDR1 PRHDT, CDR2 FYEKMQ (reference sequence). Comment on this clone: Its cognate antigen is unknown.

With 60 Vbeta and 13 Jbeta primers, the PCR was carried out. Profiled with immunoSEQ multiplex PCR; TCRdb holds only in-frame clones, not every one. Seen here are 110,000 to 150,000 clones, around 70% observed once, and the top ten hold 2.1%. The chain links TRBV13 to TRBJ2-3, with 12 bases matching TRBD2. The sequence was obtained from a woman aged 60-70 years in good health and CMV-seropositive. The source material was PBMCs. CDR3 loop: CASSLEASGRAADTQYF. For the CDR3, the DNA is TGTGCCAGCAGCTTAGAGGCTAGCGGGAGGGCCGCAGATACGCAGTATTTT.